This T cell receptor beta chain was sequenced for a study of T cells after yellow fever vaccination. This clonotype was seen a few times. Antigen specificity is unknown. The study, taken as a whole, reports: Booster sampling recovered most clones from primary vaccination (roughly 96% CD4, approximately 88% CD8). Although most clonotypes did not, a small share appeared in both CD4 and CD8 compartments. Researchers cautioned that FACS-sorted repertoires could harbor abundant clonotypes contaminating from the bulk population.

They built TCR cDNA with 5'RACE template switching, a step that put in a universal primer site and UMIs. TCRdb passed the 5' RACE reads through MiXCR, listing each CDR3 protein once. The sample lists 150,000 to 200,000 distinct CDR3 sequences, about a tenth occurring once. The clonotype comes from a man aged 18 to 30 who received the YFV17D yellow fever vaccine. The material was CD8+ T cells sorted from PBMCs, obtained 45 days after the yellow fever booster vaccination.

CDR3 nucleotide sequence: TGCGCCAGCAGCCAAGACGATGCGGGGGCGGGAGATACGCAGTATTTT. It translates to CASSQDDAGAGDTQYF. This rearrangement joins TRBV4-3 to TRBJ2-3, with D perhaps matching TRBD2 (7 bases). Looked up from germline, CDR1 is LGHNA and CDR2 is YSLEER. CDR3 length: 16 amino acids. Trimming left V 0 bases short and J 5 bases short, with 15 bases between.